What follows is one TCR beta chain and its context. Its antigen remains unidentified. The method was immunoSEQ multiplex PCR; TCRdb's version includes in-frame clones alone and lacks a portion of them. The table includes 35,000 to 45,000 clones, approximately 82% detected once. This sample was taken from a study of lymphopenia after photon versus proton radiotherapy. The study's findings and limits: Under photons, naive T cells and diversity fell while effector/memory populations rose. Post-nadir diversity loss with photons came from oligoclonal expansion, particularly CD8+ Temra cells.

Trimming cost V 4 bases and J 4 bases, with 14 bases left between them. CDR3 length equals 15 residues. Germline CDR1 SGHRS, CDR2 YFSETQ. Sequenced material: peripheral blood, taken from a patient treated with proton-based radiotherapy. This TCR was sampled from a woman in her sixties or seventies with pancreatic cancer. The gene calls are TRBV5-1 and TRBJ2-2; no firm D call. The CDR3 sequence is CASSPDPSSTGELFF. The DNA of the CDR3 is TGCGCCAGCAGCCCGGATCCCTCTAGCACCGGGGAGCTGTTTTTT.